Below, 3 T cell receptor beta chains from the same sample are listed, as sequenced in a study of control samples from healthy donors and cancer patients. Generated by immunoSEQ multiplex PCR, the TCRdb table keeps only in-frame clones and is missing some. The data show approximately 50,000 clones, roughly nine tenths seen once. Specimen: PBMCs. The receptors derive from a man aged 25-40 years with colorectal cancer.

This clone was recorded a few times. V usage is TRBV6-2 or TRBV6-3 and J usage is TRBJ2-6; 7 bases align to TRBD1. With V trimmed by 6 bases and J by 0 bases, 8 bases remained unmatched. The CDR3 extends over 17 amino acids. The germline gives CDR1 MNHEY, CDR2 SVGEGT. This CDR3 reads CASSLQGSSSGANVLTF. CDR3 DNA: TGTGCCAGCAGCCTACAGGGGAGCAGCTCTGGGGCCAACGTCCTGACTTTC.

The chain combines TRBV9 with TRBJ1-1, with 7 bases fitting TRBD1. CDR1 is SGDLS and CDR2 is YYNGEE in the germline V gene. V shed 4 bases, J shed 3 bases, and the junction held 12 bases outside the gene matches. The CDR3 spans 16 residues. CDR3 loop: CASSPGQVGWDTEAFF. The CDR3, as DNA: TGTGCCAGCAGCCCTGGACAGGTCGGGTGGGACACTGAAGCTTTCTTT. The variable domain in full, with the rest retrieved from reference TRBV9 and TRBJ1-1, is DSGVTQTPKHLITATGQRVTLRCSPRSGDLSVYWYQQSLDQGLQFLIQYYNGEERAKGNILERFSAQQFPDLHSELNLSSLELGDSALYFCASSPGQVGWDTEAFFGQGTRLTVV.

The chain joins TRBV7-2 to TRBJ2-3, with D possibly being TRBD1 or TRBD2 (6 bases each). Germline CDR1 SGHTA, CDR2 FQGNSA. With 4 bases removed from V and 5 bases from J, the gap between germline ends came to 13 bases. The CDR3 runs 14 residues. This chain's CDR3 is CASSYRLGGDTQYF. CDR3 bases: TGTGCCAGCAGCTACCGACTAGGGGGAGATACGCAGTATTTT.